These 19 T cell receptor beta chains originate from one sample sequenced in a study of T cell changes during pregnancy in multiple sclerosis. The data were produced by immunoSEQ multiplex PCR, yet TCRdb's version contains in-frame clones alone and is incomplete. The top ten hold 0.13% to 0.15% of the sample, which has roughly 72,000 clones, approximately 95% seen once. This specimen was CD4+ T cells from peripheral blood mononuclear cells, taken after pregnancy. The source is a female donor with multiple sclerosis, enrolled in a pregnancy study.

CDR3 in DNA: TGTGCCAGCAGCGTAGCTGCACAGGGGTCCCCCTATGGCTACACCTTC. Translation gives CASSVAAQGSPYGYTF. V gene TRBV9 combines with J gene TRBJ1-2; 7 bases fit TRBD1. Germline CDR1 is SGDLS and CDR2 is YYNGEE. V trimming: 0 bases; J trimming: 4 bases; junction bases outside the gene matches: 9. CDR3 length: 16 residues.

The chain's CDR3 is CASSWDRGGDTQYF. The CDR3 DNA reads TGCGCCAGCAGCTGGGACAGGGGGGGAGATACGCAGTATTTT. The rearrangement joins TRBV5-1 to TRBJ2-3; 11 bases line up with TRBD1. The CDR3 loop spans 14 amino acids. The V gene end was trimmed by 3 bases and the J gene end by 5 bases; junction bases not matched to a gene: 2. Germline V gives CDR1 SGHRS, CDR2 YFSETQ.

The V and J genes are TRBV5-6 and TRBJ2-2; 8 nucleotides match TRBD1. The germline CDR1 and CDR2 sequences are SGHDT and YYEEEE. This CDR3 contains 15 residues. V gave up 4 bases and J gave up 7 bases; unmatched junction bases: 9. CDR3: CASSLKDRVGGELFF. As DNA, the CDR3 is TGTGCCAGCAGCCTGAAGGACAGGGTGGGCGGGGAGCTGTTTTTT.

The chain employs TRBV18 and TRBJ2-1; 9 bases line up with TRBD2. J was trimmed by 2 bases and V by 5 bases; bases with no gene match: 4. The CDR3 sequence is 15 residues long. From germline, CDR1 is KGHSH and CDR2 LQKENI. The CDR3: CASSEPSGTYNEQFF. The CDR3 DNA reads TGTGCCAGCTCAGAACCTAGCGGGACCTACAATGAGCAGTTCTTC.

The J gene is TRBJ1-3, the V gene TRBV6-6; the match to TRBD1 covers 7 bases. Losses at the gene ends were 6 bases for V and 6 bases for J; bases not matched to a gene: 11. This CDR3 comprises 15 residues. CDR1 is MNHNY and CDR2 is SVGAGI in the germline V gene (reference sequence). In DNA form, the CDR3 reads TGTGCCAGCAGCCAACCTGACAGGGCTAAAAACACCATATATTTT. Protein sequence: CASSQPDRAKNTIYF.

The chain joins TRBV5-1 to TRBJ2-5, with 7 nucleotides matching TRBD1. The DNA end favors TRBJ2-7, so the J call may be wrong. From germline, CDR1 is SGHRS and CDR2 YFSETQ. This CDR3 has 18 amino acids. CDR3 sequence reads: CASSTTIQTGANNDEQYF. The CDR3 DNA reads TGCGCCAGCAGCACCACGATCCAAACAGGGGCCAATAACGACGAGCAGTACTTC.

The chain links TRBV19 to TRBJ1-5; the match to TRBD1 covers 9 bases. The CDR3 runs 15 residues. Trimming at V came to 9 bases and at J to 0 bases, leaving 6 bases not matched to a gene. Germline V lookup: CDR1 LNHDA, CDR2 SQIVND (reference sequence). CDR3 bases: TGTGCCAGCCACGGGACAGGGATTAGCAATCAGCCCCAGCATTTT. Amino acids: CASHGTGISNQPQHF.

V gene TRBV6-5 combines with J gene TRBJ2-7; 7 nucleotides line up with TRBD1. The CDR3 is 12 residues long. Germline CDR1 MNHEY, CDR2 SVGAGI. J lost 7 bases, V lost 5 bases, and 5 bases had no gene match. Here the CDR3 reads CASSAPRGEQYF. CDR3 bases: TGTGCCAGCAGTGCCCCCAGGGGGGAGCAGTACTTC.

The CDR3 spells CASSPPSGAYNEQFF. CDR3 coding DNA: TGTGCCAGCAGCCCTCCTAGCGGGGCTTACAATGAGCAGTTCTTC. The chain joins TRBV7-9 to TRBJ2-1; TRBD2 agrees at 9 bases. The CDR3 has 15 residues. Germline-derived CDR1 and CDR2 are SEHNR and FQNEAQ (reference sequence). Unmatched junction bases numbered 6, after V lost 5 bases and J lost 4 bases.

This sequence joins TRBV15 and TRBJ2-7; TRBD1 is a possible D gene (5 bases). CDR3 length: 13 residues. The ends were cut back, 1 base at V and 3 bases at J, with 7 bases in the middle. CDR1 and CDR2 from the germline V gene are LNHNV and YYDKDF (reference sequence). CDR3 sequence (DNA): TGTGCCACCAGCAGAGGGACAAACTACGAGCAGTACTTC. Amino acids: CATSRGTNYEQYF.

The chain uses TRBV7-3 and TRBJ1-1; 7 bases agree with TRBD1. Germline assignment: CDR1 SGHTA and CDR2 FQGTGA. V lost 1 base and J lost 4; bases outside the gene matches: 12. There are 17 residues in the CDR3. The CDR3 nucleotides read TGTGCCAGCAGCTTAAACCCCGGGACAGCGGGGGGCACTGAAGCTTTCTTT. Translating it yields CASSLNPGTAGGTEAFF.

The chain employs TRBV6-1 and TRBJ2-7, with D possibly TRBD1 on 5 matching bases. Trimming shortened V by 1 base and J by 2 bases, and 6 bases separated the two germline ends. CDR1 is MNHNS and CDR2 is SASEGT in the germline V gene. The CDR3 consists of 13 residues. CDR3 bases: TGTGCCAGCAGTGAAGGGACAACCTACGAGCAGTACTTC. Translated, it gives CASSEGTTYEQYF.

CDR3 DNA: TGTGCCAGCAGCTTATGGACAGGGAACTATGGCTACACCTTC. Its translation is CASSLWTGNYGYTF. This sequence joins TRBV11-2 and TRBJ1-2; 8 positions agree with TRBD1. This CDR3 is 14 amino acids long. Germline V gene data show CDR1 as SGHAT and CDR2 as FQNNGV. Losses at the gene ends were 2 bases for V and 2 bases for J; bases not matched to a gene: 1.

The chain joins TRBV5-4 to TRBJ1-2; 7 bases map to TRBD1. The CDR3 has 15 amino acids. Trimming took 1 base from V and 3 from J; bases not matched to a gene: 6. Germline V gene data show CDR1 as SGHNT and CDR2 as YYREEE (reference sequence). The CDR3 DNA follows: TGTGCCAGCAGCTTGCTGGCACAGGGGCACTATGGCTACACCTTC. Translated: CASSLLAQGHYGYTF.

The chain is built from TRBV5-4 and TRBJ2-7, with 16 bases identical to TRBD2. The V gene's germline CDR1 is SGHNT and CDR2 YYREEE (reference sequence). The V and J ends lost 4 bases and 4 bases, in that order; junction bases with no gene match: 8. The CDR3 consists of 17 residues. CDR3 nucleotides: TGTGCCAGCAGCCCGGAAGGGACTAGCGGGAGGGTGTACGAGCAGTACTTC. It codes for CASSPEGTSGRVYEQYF. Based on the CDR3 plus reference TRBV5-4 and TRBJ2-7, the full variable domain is ETGVTQSPTHLIKTRGQQVTLRCSSQSGHNTVSWYQQALGQGPQFIFQYYREEENGRGNFPPRFSGLQFPNYSSELNVNALELDDSALYLCASSPEGTSGRVYEQYFGPGTRLTVT.

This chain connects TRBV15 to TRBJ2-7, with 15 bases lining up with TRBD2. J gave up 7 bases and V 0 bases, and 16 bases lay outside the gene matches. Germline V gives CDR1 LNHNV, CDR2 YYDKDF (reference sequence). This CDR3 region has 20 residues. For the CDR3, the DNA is TGTGCCACCAGCAGAGATCTGGGGACTAGCGGGAGGACCAACCGGCGGGAGCAGTACTTC. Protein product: CATSRDLGTSGRTNRREQYF.

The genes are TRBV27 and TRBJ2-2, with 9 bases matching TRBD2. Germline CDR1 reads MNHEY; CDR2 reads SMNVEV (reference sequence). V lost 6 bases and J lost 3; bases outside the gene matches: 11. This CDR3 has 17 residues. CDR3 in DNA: TGTGCCAGCAGCCGACATATAGCGGGAGTCGACACCGGGGAGCTGTTTTTT. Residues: CASSRHIAGVDTGELFF.

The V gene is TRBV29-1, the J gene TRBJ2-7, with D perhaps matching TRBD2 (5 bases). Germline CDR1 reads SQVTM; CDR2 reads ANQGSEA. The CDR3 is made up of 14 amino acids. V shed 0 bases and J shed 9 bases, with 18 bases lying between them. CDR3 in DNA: TGCAGCGTTGAAGATCAAGGTCGGGGTTTTGCGCAGTACTTC. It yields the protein CSVEDQGRGFAQYF.

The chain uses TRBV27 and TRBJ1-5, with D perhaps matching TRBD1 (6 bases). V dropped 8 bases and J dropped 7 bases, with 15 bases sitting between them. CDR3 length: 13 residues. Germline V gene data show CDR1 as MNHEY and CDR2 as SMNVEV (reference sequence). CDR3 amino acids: CASFYRVDQPQHF. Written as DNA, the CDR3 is TGTGCCAGCTTCTACAGGGTAGACCAGCCCCAGCATTTT.